This T cell receptor beta chain was identified in a study of T cells in Graves' hyperthyroidism and ophthalmopathy. Study conclusions and caveats: In the blood, most expanded thyroid clonotypes above 0.001 appeared as well. A model using 13 V-J features told ophthalmopathy apart from stable hyperthyroidism.

Uncontrolled infection, other autoimmune disease, pregnancy or lactation disqualified patients from enrolment. Clinical symptoms, serum thyroxine, TRAb, thyroid ultrasound and orbital computed tomography informed diagnoses. Amplified TCR beta CDR3 regions came from RNA transcripts. Researchers ran a first-round RT-PCR on the TCR CDR3 using the HTBI primer set. A single record per CDR3 protein comes from TCRdb applying MiXCR to the multiplex PCR reads. The repertoire holds fewer than 650,000 distinct CDR3 sequences, with 46% as singletons. Regarding this clonotype: Its antigen remains unknown.

The sample consisted of peripheral blood or thyroid tissue (not recorded which). This sequence originates from an adult woman with Graves' disease, either hyperthyroidism or ophthalmopathy (not recorded which).

CDR3 sequence reads: CASSSELAGRREETQYF. The CDR3 DNA follows: TGTGCCAGCAGCTCGGAACTAGCGGGAAGGCGGGAAGAGACCCAGTACTTC. J is TRBJ2-5 and V is TRBV7-3; the match to TRBD2 covers 10 bases. The CDR3 has 17 residues. V trimming: 4 bases; J trimming: 3 bases; junction bases outside the gene matches: 11. Germline CDR1 reads SGHTA; CDR2 reads FQGTGA.